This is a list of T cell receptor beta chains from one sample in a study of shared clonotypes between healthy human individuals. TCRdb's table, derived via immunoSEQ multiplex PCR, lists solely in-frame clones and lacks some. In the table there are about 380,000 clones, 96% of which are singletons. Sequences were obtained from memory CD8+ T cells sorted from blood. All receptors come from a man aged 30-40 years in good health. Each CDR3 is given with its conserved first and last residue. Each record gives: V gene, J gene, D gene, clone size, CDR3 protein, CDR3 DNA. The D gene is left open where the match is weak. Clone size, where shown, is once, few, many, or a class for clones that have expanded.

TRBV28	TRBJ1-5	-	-	CASSLWRVVGNQPQHF	TGTGCCAGCAGTTTATGGAGGGTAGTGGGCAATCAGCCCCAGCATTTT
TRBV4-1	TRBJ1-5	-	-	CASSQGEGNQPQHF	TGCGCCAGCAGCCAAGGGGAAGGCAATCAGCCCCAGCATTTT
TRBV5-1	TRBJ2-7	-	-	CASSSWVGGDPSYEQYF	TGCGCCAGCAGCAGCTGGGTGGGGGGAGACCCGTCCTACGAGCAGTACTTC
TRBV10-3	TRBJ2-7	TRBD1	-	CAIRGTGDEQYF	TGTGCCATCAGGGGGACAGGGGACGAGCAGTACTTC
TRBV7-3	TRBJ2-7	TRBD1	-	CASSMGQGREQYF	TGTGCCAGCAGCATGGGACAGGGGCGCGAGCAGTACTTC
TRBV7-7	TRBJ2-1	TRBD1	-	CASSWGTGLNNEQFF	TGTGCTAGCAGCTGGGGGACAGGACTCAACAATGAGCAGTTCTTC
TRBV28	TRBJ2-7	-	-	CASSLLFRLGSNTYEQYF	TGTGCCAGCAGTTTATTGTTTCGGTTGGGGTCAAACACCTACGAGCAGTACTTC
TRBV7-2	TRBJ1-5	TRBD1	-	CASSLGQGAQPQHF	TGTGCCAGCAGCCTGGGACAGGGGGCTCAGCCCCAGCATTTT
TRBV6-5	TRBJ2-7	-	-	CASSYVGRSYEQYF	TGTGCCAGCAGTTACGTGGGGCGCTCCTACGAGCAGTACTTC
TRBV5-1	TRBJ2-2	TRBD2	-	CASSIGTSGRAVGELFF	TGCGCCAGCAGCATAGGGACTAGCGGGAGGGCCGTCGGGGAGCTGTTTTTT
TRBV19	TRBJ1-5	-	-	CATTRGPNQPQHF	TGTGCCACTACAAGAGGGCCCAATCAGCCCCAGCATTTT
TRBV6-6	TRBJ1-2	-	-	CASQKTNYGYTF	TGTGCCAGCCAAAAGACTAACTATGGCTACACCTTC
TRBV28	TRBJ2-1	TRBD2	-	CASSPRTRGNEQFF	TGTGCCAGCAGCCCCCGGACTAGGGGAAATGAGCAGTTCTTC
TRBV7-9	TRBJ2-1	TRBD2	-	CASSHREASGTEQFF	TGTGCCAGCAGCCACAGGGAGGCTAGCGGGACTGAGCAGTTCTTC
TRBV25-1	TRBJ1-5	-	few	CASSEWGHNQPQHF	TGTGCCAGCAGTGAATGGGGACACAATCAGCCCCAGCATTTT
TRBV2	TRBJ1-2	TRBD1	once	CASTPRGRGYGYTF	TGTGCCAGCACCCCCAGGGGGCGCGGCTATGGCTACACCTTC
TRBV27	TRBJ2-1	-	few	CASSSQGLRNEQFF	TGTGCCAGCAGTTCTCAAGGACTAAGGAATGAGCAGTTCTTC
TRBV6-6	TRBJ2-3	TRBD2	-	CASTPLSTSGGPTQYF	TGTGCCAGCACTCCCCTCTCGACTAGCGGGGGCCCTACGCAGTATTTT
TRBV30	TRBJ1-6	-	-	CAWSVGANSPLHF	TGTGCCTGGAGTGTAGGCGCTAATTCACCCCTCCACTTT
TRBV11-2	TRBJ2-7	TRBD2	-	CASSLGELAGVEQYF	TGTGCCAGCAGCTTAGGGGAGCTAGCGGGAGTCGAGCAGTACTTC
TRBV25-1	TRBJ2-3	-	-	CASSELTGSPTDTQYF	TGTGCCAGCAGTGAATTGACCGGGAGTCCCACAGATACGCAGTATTTT
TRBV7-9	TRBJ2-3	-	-	CASSSVLAGSGITDTQYF	TGTGCCAGCAGCTCCGTACTAGCTGGGTCTGGGATCACAGATACGCAGTATTTT
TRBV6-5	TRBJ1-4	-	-	CASSYSPGRVNEKLFF	TGTGCCAGCAGTTACTCGCCTGGCCGAGTTAATGAAAAACTGTTTTTT
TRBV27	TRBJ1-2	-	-	CASSLSTSNYGYTF	TGTGCCAGCAGTTTATCGACCTCCAACTATGGCTACACCTTC
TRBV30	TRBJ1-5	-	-	CAWSERDFINPQHF	TGTGCCTGGAGTGAAAGGGATTTTATCAATCCCCAGCATTTT
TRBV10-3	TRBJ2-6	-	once	CAISDSGANVLTF	TGTGCCATCAGTGACTCTGGGGCCAACGTCCTGACTTTC
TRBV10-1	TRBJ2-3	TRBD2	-	CASSGISGRGDTQYF	TGCGCCAGCAGTGGAATAAGCGGGAGAGGGGATACGCAGTATTTT
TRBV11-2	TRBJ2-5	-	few	CASSLRETQYF	TGTGCCAGCAGCCTTCGAGAGACCCAGTACTTC
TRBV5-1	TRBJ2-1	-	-	CASSLAAAGGEQFF	TGCGCCAGCAGCTTGGCGGCCGCCGGAGGCGAGCAGTTCTTC
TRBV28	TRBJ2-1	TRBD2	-	CATFRLAADYNEQFF	TGTGCCACTTTCCGACTAGCGGCCGATTACAATGAGCAGTTCTTC
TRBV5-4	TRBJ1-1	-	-	CASSYRDKNTEAFF	TGTGCCAGCAGCTACCGGGACAAGAACACTGAAGCTTTCTTT
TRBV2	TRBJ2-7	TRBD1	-	CASTTGDEQYF	TGTGCCAGCACGACAGGGGACGAGCAGTACTTC
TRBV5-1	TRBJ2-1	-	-	CASSLGAGHNEQFF	TGCGCCAGCAGCTTGGGGGCAGGCCACAATGAGCAGTTCTTC
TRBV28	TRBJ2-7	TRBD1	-	CASRDRGSYEQYF	TGTGCCAGCAGGGACAGGGGGTCCTACGAGCAGTACTTC
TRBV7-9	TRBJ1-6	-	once	CASSFAASSYNSPLHF	TGTGCCAGCAGCTTTGCAGCGAGCTCCTATAATTCACCCCTCCACTTT
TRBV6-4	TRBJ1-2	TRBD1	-	CASSDQPRDRGSGYTF	TGTGCCAGCAGTGACCAGCCTAGGGACAGGGGAAGTGGCTACACCTTC
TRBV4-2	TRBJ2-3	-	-	CASSQDRLGVTTDTQYF	TGTGCCAGCAGCCAAGATCGTTTAGGAGTTACCACAGATACGCAGTATTTT
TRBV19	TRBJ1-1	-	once	CASRPLTNTEAFF	TGTGCCAGTAGACCATTGACGAACACTGAAGCTTTCTTT
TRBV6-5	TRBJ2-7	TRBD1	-	CASSSRQGLDEQYF	TGTGCCAGCAGTTCGCGACAGGGCCTAGACGAGCAGTACTTC
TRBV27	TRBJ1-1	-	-	CASSWNRGTEAFF	TGTGCCAGCAGTTGGAATCGGGGGACTGAAGCTTTCTTT
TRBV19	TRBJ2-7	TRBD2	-	CASSISGGGAYEQYF	TGTGCCAGTAGTATCTCGGGAGGAGGGGCCTACGAGCAGTACTTC
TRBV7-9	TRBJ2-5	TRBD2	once	CASSLGRQGVSSGNF	TGTGCCAGCAGCTTAGGCAGGCAGGGTGTGTCCAGCGGGAACTTC
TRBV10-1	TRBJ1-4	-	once	CASSESIPGHKKLFF	TGCGCCAGCAGTGAGTCTATACCGGGCCATAAAAAACTGTTTTTT
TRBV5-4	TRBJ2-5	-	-	CASSFGGGIETQYF	TGTGCCAGCAGCTTCGGAGGAGGAATAGAGACCCAGTACTTC
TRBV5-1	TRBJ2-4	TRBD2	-	CASSLGGTSAINIQYF	TGCGCCAGCAGCTTAGGCGGCACTAGCGCTATAAACATTCAGTACTTC
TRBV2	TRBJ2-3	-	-	CATHTTGASDTQYF	TGTGCCACCCACACGACGGGAGCGTCAGATACGCAGTATTTT
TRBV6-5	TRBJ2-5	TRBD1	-	CASSWTGETQYF	TGTGCCAGCAGTTGGACAGGGGAGACCCAGTACTTC
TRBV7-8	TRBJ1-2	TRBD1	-	CASSFYRGPNGYTF	TGTGCCAGCAGCTTTTACAGGGGTCCCAATGGCTACACCTTC
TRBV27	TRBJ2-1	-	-	CASSEGRTSYNEQFF	TGTGCCAGCAGTGAGGGCCGGACCTCCTACAATGAGCAGTTCTTC
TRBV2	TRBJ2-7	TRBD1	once	CASSGTQGQGYPYEQYF	TGTGCCAGCAGTGGCACCCAGGGACAGGGGTATCCCTACGAGCAGTACTTC
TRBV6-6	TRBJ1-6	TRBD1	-	CASSYSDRANSPLHF	TGTGCCAGCAGTTACTCTGACAGGGCTAATTCACCCCTCCACTTT